One and the same sample provided the 8 T cell receptor beta chains below, sequenced in a study of blood T cell repertoires in COVID-19. TCRdb keeps only in-frame clones here, not all; method: immunoSEQ multiplex PCR. Of roughly 75,000 clones listed, roughly four fifths are singletons. Sequences were obtained from peripheral blood. These receptors originate from a woman in her 70s with acute or convalescent COVID-19.

Only one count was recorded for this clone. The chain has TRBV19 and TRBJ1-2, with 8 bases matching TRBD1. The CDR3 loop spans 15 amino acids. Trimming removed 7 bases from V and 5 bases from J; junction bases left unmatched: 12. Looked up from germline, CDR1 is LNHDA and CDR2 is SQIVND (reference sequence). CDR3 DNA sequence: TGTGCCAGTACCGTGGCAGGGGGCGAGAAGTATGGCTACACCTTC. Amino acid sequence: CASTVAGGEKYGYTF.

The chain recombines TRBV29-1 with TRBJ1-2; no clear D gene. V lost 2 bases to trimming and J lost 0 bases, with 13 bases between them. This CDR3 spans 15 amino acids. Germline lookup yields CDR1 SQVTM and CDR2 ANQGSEA. CDR3 in amino acids: CSVELSPGSNYGYTF. In nucleotides, the CDR3 is TGCAGCGTTGAATTGTCACCGGGGTCTAACTATGGCTACACCTTC.

The J gene is TRBJ1-1, the V gene TRBV7-8, with TRBD1 identical over 7 bases. With V trimmed by 5 bases and J by 6 bases, 9 bases remained unmatched. Germline V CDR1 and CDR2: SGHVS, FQNEAQ. The CDR3 runs 14 residues. CDR3 amino acids: CASSPTRGTAEAFF. CDR3 nucleotide sequence: TGTGCCAGCAGCCCGACCAGGGGGACGGCTGAAGCTTTCTTT.

The chain is built from TRBV30 and TRBJ1-6; D unresolved. The CDR3 sequence is 13 residues long. Germline assignment: CDR1 GTSNPN and CDR2 SVGIG (reference sequence). The V and J ends lost 6 bases and 9 bases respectively, with 15 bases between them. The CDR3 nucleotides are TGTGCCTGCGAAGCGACGGGGAGTTCACCCCTCCACTTT. It translates to CACEATGSSPLHF.

The chain joins TRBV11-2 to TRBJ2-7; 7 bases are a match to TRBD2. The trim removed 4 bases at V and 2 bases at J, leaving 8 bases unmatched. The length of the CDR3 is 15 residues. Germline CDR1 SGHAT, CDR2 FQNNGV. Here the CDR3 DNA reads TGTGCCAGCAGCTACCGACTAGCCAGACCCTACGAGCAGTACTTC. As protein: CASSYRLARPYEQYF.

V is TRBV2 and J is TRBJ1-5, with D tentatively TRBD1 (5 bases). Germline assignment: CDR1 SNHLY and CDR2 FYNNEI. The CDR3 contains 16 residues. Trimming removed 2 bases at V and 4 bases at J, with 15 bases between. CDR3 in DNA: TGTGCCAGCAGTGAACCACGGCAGGGTCTAAATCAGCCCCAGCATTTT. Amino acid sequence: CASSEPRQGLNQPQHF.

The chain recombines TRBV27 with TRBJ1-4; 9 nucleotides line up with TRBD1. This CDR3 contains 17 residues. The V gene end was trimmed by 7 bases and the J gene end by 6 bases; junction bases not matched to a gene: 15. The V gene's germline CDR1 is MNHEY and CDR2 SMNVEV (reference sequence). CDR3 in amino acids: CASTAGQGTSSHEKLFF. CDR3 coding DNA: TGTGCCAGCACCGCCGGACAGGGGACTTCTAGTCATGAAAAACTGTTTTTT.

This clone was observed once. The chain links TRBV15 to TRBJ2-2; D possibly corresponds to TRBD1 (6 bases). The CDR3 covers 16 residues. Per germline, CDR1 LNHNV and CDR2 YYDKDF (reference sequence). V was pared by 0 bases and J by 6 bases, with 14 bases between. CDR3 in DNA: TGTGCCACCAGCAGAGACCACCCAGGGGTAGCCGGGGAGCTGTTTTTT. This gives the protein CATSRDHPGVAGELFF.